The clone carrying this TCR beta chain is medium-sized in the sample. What it binds is not known. TCRdb independently ran MiXCR on the 5' RACE reads; one entry per CDR3 protein. This table holds roughly 21,000 distinct CDR3 sequences, roughly 15% found once. The record originates from a study of neurological immune-mediated disorders. Study-wide results and limits: Whereas HTLV-1-associated myelopathy showed the most TCR clonal expansion, multiple sclerosis showed the least, with levels below those of healthy controls.

Unmatched junction bases numbered 5, after V lost 5 bases and J lost 1 base. CDR3 length equals 16 residues. Germline-derived CDR1 and CDR2 are SGHAT and FQDESV (reference sequence). The gene calls are TRBV11-1 and TRBJ2-3, with 11 positions matching TRBD2. This TCR derives from a female donor with HTLV-1-associated myelopathy (HAM/TSP). The sequencing sample was made of PBMCs. The CDR3: CASSRMGLAGTDTQYF. For the CDR3, the DNA is TGTGCCAGCAGCCGGATGGGACTAGCGGGCACAGATACGCAGTATTTT.